One and the same sample provided the 32 T cell receptor beta chains below, sequenced in a study of shared clonotypes between healthy human individuals. Method: immunoSEQ multiplex PCR; TCRdb's copy keeps in-frame clones and lacks some. The sample lists roughly 1 million clones; approximately 78% were seen once. The specimen was memory CD4+ T cells from PBMCs. Described subset: CD45RA-negative fraction. These receptors all come from a man aged 18 to 30 in good health. Some clones in this sample may be carry-over from other donors' samples.

CDR3 sequence (DNA): TGTGCCAGCAGTTACCCGCGGACTAGCGGGAGTTGGGAGCTGTTTTTT. This gives the protein CASSYPRTSGSWELFF. V usage is TRBV6-6 and J usage is TRBJ2-2, with 13 bases that match TRBD2. V shed 2 bases, J shed 9 bases, and the junction held 6 bases outside the gene matches. Germline CDR1 is MNHNY and CDR2 is SVGAGI (reference sequence). The CDR3 is made up of 16 amino acids.

This clone has only a few counts. The chain joins TRBV4-1 to TRBJ1-5; D uncertain. Trimming pared 0 bases from V and 6 bases from J, leaving 6 bases between. The germline V gene has CDR1 MGHRA and CDR2 YSYEKL. The CDR3 spans 13 residues. In DNA form, the CDR3 reads TGCGCCAGCAGCCAAGATTACGGTCAGCCCCAGCATTTT. It yields the protein CASSQDYGQPQHF.

The chain has TRBV29-1 and TRBJ2-1; 7 bases match TRBD2. Germline CDR1 SQVTM, CDR2 ANQGSEA. This CDR3 has 14 amino acids. With V trimmed by 1 base and J by 6 bases, 6 bases remained unmatched. The CDR3 DNA reads TGCAGCGTTGAAGTGGGGGAGGGTATCAATGAGCAGTTCTTC. Its translation is CSVEVGEGINEQFF.

J is TRBJ2-1 and V is TRBV6-1; TRBD1 aligns across 7 bases. CDR1 is MNHNS and CDR2 is SASEGT in the germline V gene. V was clipped by 8 bases and J by 5 bases; unmatched bases: 12. There are 15 residues in the CDR3. The CDR3: CASHDTGTANNEQFF. CDR3 coding DNA: TGTGCCAGCCATGATACCGGGACAGCCAACAATGAGCAGTTCTTC.

This chain uses TRBV18 with TRBJ2-2, with D uncertain. The CDR3 runs to 14 residues. The germline V gene encodes CDR1 KGHSH and CDR2 LQKENI. V dropped 2 bases and J dropped 0 bases, with 4 bases sitting between them. The CDR3 sequence: CASSPRANTGELFF. The CDR3 DNA reads TGTGCCAGCTCACCAAGGGCGAACACCGGGGAGCTGTTTTTT.

V gene TRBV28 combines with J gene TRBJ2-3; D possibly matches TRBD1 or TRBD2 (5 bases each). Deletions cut 6 bases from V and 3 bases from J, with 16 bases between. CDR3 length: 15 residues. Germline values: CDR1 MDHEN, CDR2 SYDVKM. Here the CDR3 reads CASSHRDRNTDTQYF. In DNA, the CDR3 is TGTGCCAGCAGCCACCGGGACCGGAATACAGATACGCAGTATTTT.

The chain recombines TRBV30 with TRBJ2-5; unclear D gene. This CDR3 is 15 amino acids long. The V end lost 3 bases, the J end lost 4 bases, and 18 bases lay between the germline ends. The germline V gene has CDR1 GTSNPN and CDR2 SVGIG (reference sequence). This CDR3 is CAWRAKKKEAETQYF. The CDR3 nucleotides read TGTGCCTGGAGGGCCAAAAAAAAAGAGGCAGAGACCCAGTACTTC.

This clone came up a few times. The chain has TRBV4-1 and TRBJ2-3, with 10 bases aligning to TRBD2. Germline V gives CDR1 MGHRA, CDR2 YSYEKL. The V gene end was trimmed by 1 base and the J gene end by 5 bases; junction bases not matched to a gene: 6. The CDR3 totals 16 residues. The CDR3 reads CASSQARLAGEDTQYF. CDR3 coding DNA: TGCGCCAGCAGCCAAGCCCGCCTAGCGGGAGAAGATACGCAGTATTTT.

The chain recombines TRBV10-3 with TRBJ2-3, with 7 nucleotides matching TRBD1. Germline V gene sequence: CDR1 ENHRY, CDR2 SYGVKD. V shed 4 bases, J shed 1 base, and the junction held 2 bases outside the gene matches. This CDR3 contains 14 residues. Written as DNA, the CDR3 is TGTGCCATCAGTGTTGACAGGGGCACAGATACGCAGTATTTT. Its translation: CAISVDRGTDTQYF.

The chain employs TRBV19 and TRBJ2-3; 9 bases align to TRBD1. This CDR3 has 15 residues. Germline trimming cut 7 bases from V and 2 bases from J; bases unmatched to any gene: 7. CDR1 LNHDA and CDR2 SQIVND come from the germline V gene (reference sequence). CDR3 sequence: CASKPRDRATDTQYF. In DNA form, the CDR3 reads TGTGCCAGTAAGCCCCGGGACAGGGCCACAGATACGCAGTATTTT. Variable domain in full (rest from reference TRBV19 and TRBJ2-3): DGGITQSPKYLFRKEGQNVTLSCEQNLNHDAMYWYRQDPGQGLRLIYYSQIVNDFQKGDIAEGYSVSREKKESFPLTVTSAQKNPTAFYLCASKPRDRATDTQYFGPGTRLTVL.

The chain links TRBV4-3 to TRBJ2-7, with 7 bases matching TRBD2. Trimming removed 0 bases from V and 3 bases from J; junction bases left unmatched: 8. Looked up from germline, CDR1 is LGHNA and CDR2 is YSLEER. The CDR3 has 16 residues. CDR3 DNA sequence: TGCGCCAGCAGCCAAGAGCAATGGGCTAGCGGCTACGAGCAGTACTTC. Translation gives CASSQEQWASGYEQYF.

The J gene is TRBJ2-7, the V gene TRBV28; D is unclear. Germline V gives CDR1 MDHEN, CDR2 SYDVKM. V was pared by 4 bases and J by 4 bases, with 11 bases between. The CDR3 consists of 13 residues. The CDR3 DNA sequence: TGTGCCAGCAGTTCCCTTATTAGGTACGAGCAGTACTTC. It encodes CASSSLIRYEQYF.

CDR3 bases: TGTGCCAGCTCAGGGGACAGGGGGCGAGGGCAGCCCCAGCATTTT. Translation: CASSGDRGRGQPQHF. V is TRBV18 and J is TRBJ1-5, with 12 nucleotides matching TRBD1. CDR3 size: 15 residues. Germline-derived CDR1 and CDR2 are KGHSH and LQKENI. Unmatched junction bases numbered 6, after V lost 5 bases and J lost 7 bases.

This chain connects TRBV5-1 to TRBJ1-2, with a possible D match to TRBD1 (5 bases). The V end lost 7 bases, the J end lost 7 bases, and 20 bases lay between the germline ends. Germline V gene data show CDR1 as SGHRS and CDR2 as YFSETQ. The CDR3 consists of 14 residues. The CDR3 DNA reads TGCGCCAGCGCAAAACCGGGACCGCCGAGTGGCTACACCTTC. This sequence encodes CASAKPGPPSGYTF.

The V call is TRBV7-3, the J call TRBJ2-2; possible D gene TRBD1, 5 bases. Trimming cost V 5 bases and J 5 bases, with 12 bases left between them. The germline CDR1 and CDR2 sequences are SGHTA and FQGTGA. The CDR3 covers 14 residues. CDR3 DNA: TGTGCCAGCAGCCCCCGTAGGGGAACCGGGGAGCTGTTTTTT. This gives the protein CASSPRRGTGELFF.

V usage is TRBV4-3 and J usage is TRBJ2-7; 11 positions match TRBD2. This CDR3 is built from 20 residues. V lost 0 bases to trimming and J lost 0 bases; unmatched junction nucleotides: 13. CDR1 is LGHNA, CDR2 YSLEER, per germline. CDR3 bases: TGCGCCAGCAGCCAAGATCTTTTGGGGGTCACTAGCGGGAGCTCCTACGAGCAGTACTTC. Translating it yields CASSQDLLGVTSGSSYEQYF.

The rearrangement uses TRBV30 and TRBJ2-7; the match to TRBD2 covers 13 bases. Germline lookup yields CDR1 GTSNPN and CDR2 SVGIG (reference sequence). The CDR3 extends over 13 amino acids. The J segment lost 9 bases and the V segment lost 5 bases, leaving 7 bases of the junction unmatched. CDR3: CAWSTSGRGRQYF. The CDR3 DNA follows: TGTGCCTGGTCCACTAGCGGGAGGGGGAGGCAGTACTTC.

CDR3 DNA sequence: TGTGCCAGCTCACAGGGACTAGCGGGAGGAACCTACGAGCAGTACTTC. Translated, it gives CASSQGLAGGTYEQYF. V usage is TRBV18 and J usage is TRBJ2-5; 15 bases are a match to TRBD2. The last part of the DNA fits TRBJ2-7 better; the J call may be wrong. The CDR3 runs 16 residues. The germline V gene encodes CDR1 KGHSH and CDR2 LQKENI.

This clone was observed a single time. This chain links TRBV28 with TRBJ2-1, with D hard to call. The CDR3 extends over 14 amino acids. Germline V gene lookup returns CDR1 MDHEN and CDR2 SYDVKM. Between the trimmed V and J ends, which lost 4 bases and 4 bases, there was a span of 11 bases. The CDR3 region has the DNA TGTGCCAGCAGTTCAGAGACTCTGTACAATGAGCAGTTCTTC. Translating gives CASSSETLYNEQFF.

The V call is TRBV11-2, the J call TRBJ1-3; tentative D call: TRBD1 (5 bases). This CDR3 is 14 amino acids long. V lost 8 bases, J lost 4 bases, and 15 bases lay in between. The germline gives CDR1 SGHAT, CDR2 FQNNGV. CDR3 sequence: CASGGLEAGNTIYF. In DNA, the CDR3 is TGTGCCAGCGGGGGATTGGAAGCAGGAAACACCATATATTTT.

The chain couples TRBV13 to TRBJ1-5; D gene unclear. The CDR3 is made up of 14 amino acids. The germline V gene encodes CDR1 PRHDT and CDR2 FYEKMQ (reference sequence). V gave up 0 bases and J gave up 7 bases, with 10 bases separating them. The CDR3 DNA reads TGTGCCAGCAGCTTAGGTCTCCAGAAACAGCCCCAGCATTTT. This encodes CASSLGLQKQPQHF.

Concerning this clone: The same CDR3 arises from other DNA sequences in this sample as well. The gene calls are TRBV5-1 and TRBJ2-5, with TRBD2 matching 15 bases. The CDR3 is made up of 16 amino acids. CDR1 SGHRS and CDR2 YFSETQ come from the germline V gene. J gave up 1 base and V 4 bases, and 2 bases lay outside the gene matches. CDR3 in amino acids: CASSQGLAGGQETQYF. The CDR3 DNA reads as TGCGCCAGCAGCCAGGGACTAGCGGGGGGCCAAGAGACCCAGTACTTC.

The chain has TRBV2 and TRBJ2-5; D not resolved. Trimming cost V 3 bases and J 4 bases, with 9 bases left between them. Germline CDR1 SNHLY, CDR2 FYNNEI. The length of the CDR3 is 13 residues. The CDR3 bases are TGTGCCAGCAGTGACGCCCGTAGAGAGACCCAGTACTTC. The encoded protein is CASSDARRETQYF.

The chain uses TRBV27 and TRBJ1-5, with no clear D. This CDR3 region has 16 residues. Germline assignment: CDR1 MNHEY and CDR2 SMNVEV (reference sequence). Trimming left V 2 bases short and J 0 bases short, with 11 bases between. The CDR3: CASSLRGTYSNQPQHF. The CDR3 region has the DNA TGTGCCAGCAGTTTAAGAGGCACATATAGCAATCAGCCCCAGCATTTT.

V gene TRBV2 combines with J gene TRBJ1-1; no firm D call. Trimming pared 7 bases from V and 6 bases from J, leaving 18 bases between. The CDR3 has 14 amino acids. Germline V gene lookup returns CDR1 SNHLY and CDR2 FYNNEI. CDR3 DNA sequence: TGTGCCAGCAATACCCGGACCCAGTCAGCTGAAGCTTTCTTT. Encoded protein: CASNTRTQSAEAFF.

This chain joins TRBV7-2 and TRBJ1-5, with 9 bases that match TRBD1. Per germline, CDR1 SGHTA and CDR2 FQGNSA. After removal of 6 bases from V and 4 bases from J, the junction contained 7 bases not matched to a gene. There are 15 residues in the CDR3. The CDR3 spells CASSSRTGENQPQHF. Here the CDR3 DNA reads TGTGCCAGCAGTTCGAGGACAGGGGAAAATCAGCCCCAGCATTTT.

This chain links TRBV11-2 with TRBJ1-4; D possibly corresponds to TRBD1 (6 bases). The germline gives CDR1 SGHAT, CDR2 FQNNGV. This CDR3 is built from 16 residues. Trimming pared 1 base from V and 5 bases from J, leaving 14 bases between. CDR3 DNA: TGTGCCAGCAGCTTAGGAGGCGGCAGGGGCAATGAAAAACTGTTTTTT. As protein: CASSLGGGRGNEKLFF.

This chain uses TRBV6-5 with TRBJ2-3, with D uncertain. Looked up from germline, CDR1 is MNHEY and CDR2 is SVGAGI. The CDR3 is 16 residues long. Trimming took off 4 bases at V and 2 bases at J, with 16 bases between the two ends. The DNA for the CDR3 is TGTGCCAGCAGTTCTAGTAGGCGACTGTACACAGATACGCAGTATTTT. Translating gives CASSSSRRLYTDTQYF.

Notes on this clone: Other nucleotide sequences in the sample specify the same CDR3. The rearrangement joins TRBV30 to TRBJ2-7; no reliable D call. The CDR3 loop spans 12 amino acids. V was cut by 1 base and J by 0 bases, with 4 bases left in between. CDR1 is GTSNPN and CDR2 is SVGIG in the germline V gene (reference sequence). CDR3 amino acids: CAWSANSYEQYF. The CDR3 DNA reads TGTGCCTGGAGTGCTAACTCCTACGAGCAGTACTTC.

The rearrangement joins TRBV28 to TRBJ1-1; no reliable D call. The CDR3 totals 15 residues. The germline V gene encodes CDR1 MDHEN and CDR2 SYDVKM. The germline V and J ends were trimmed by 7 bases and 0 bases, with 15 bases remaining between them. CDR3 sequence (DNA): TGTGCCAGCAATCCGAGTAGTCGTATGAACACTGAAGCTTTCTTT. This gives the protein CASNPSSRMNTEAFF.

This clone came up a few times. This chain connects TRBV4-2 to TRBJ2-3; tentative D call: TRBD1 (7 bases). The CDR3 spans 13 residues. V dropped 3 bases and J dropped 8 bases, with 12 bases sitting between them. The germline V gene encodes CDR1 LGHNA and CDR2 YNFKEQ. CDR3 region: CASSQGGQATQYF. For the CDR3, the DNA is TGTGCCAGCAGCCAGGGAGGACAGGCTACGCAGTATTTT.

The chain links TRBV19 to TRBJ2-1, with TRBD1 matching over 9 bases. This CDR3 is 16 amino acids long. In germline, CDR1 is LNHDA, CDR2 SQIVND (reference sequence). J gave up 7 bases and V 1 base, and 8 bases lay outside the gene matches. The CDR3 nucleotides read TGTGCCAGTAGTATAGCGAGGGGACAGGGAAGAAATGAGCAGTTCTTC. Amino acid sequence: CASSIARGQGRNEQFF. The full variable domain, rest sourced from reference TRBV19 and TRBJ2-1, is DGGITQSPKYLFRKEGQNVTLSCEQNLNHDAMYWYRQDPGQGLRLIYYSQIVNDFQKGDIAEGYSVSREKKESFPLTVTSAQKNPTAFYLCASSIARGQGRNEQFFGPGTRLTVL.